This T cell receptor beta chain stems from a study of T cells in Graves' hyperthyroidism and ophthalmopathy. Trimming took 0 bases from V and 2 from J; bases not matched to a gene: 9. The CDR3 sequence is 18 residues long. Germline CDR1 and CDR2: DFQATT and SNEGSKA (reference sequence). RNA transcripts were the template for amplifying TCR beta CDR3 regions. First-round RT-PCR with HTBI primers amplified the TCR CDR3 region. TCRdb recomputed calls from the multiplex PCR reads with MiXCR, one row per CDR3 protein. The table lists a few hundred thousand distinct CDR3 sequences, about a sixth of them singletons.

The sequenced sample consisted of blood. This clonotype was sampled from a woman aged 18-29 years with Graves' hyperthyroidism that later progressed to Graves' ophthalmopathy. This chain links TRBV20-1 with TRBJ1-6, with 8 bases that match TRBD1. The CDR3 sequence: CSARDAQGASTYNSPLHF. The CDR3 DNA is TGCAGTGCTAGAGATGCCCAGGGGGCAAGTACCTATAATTCACCCCTCCACTTT.